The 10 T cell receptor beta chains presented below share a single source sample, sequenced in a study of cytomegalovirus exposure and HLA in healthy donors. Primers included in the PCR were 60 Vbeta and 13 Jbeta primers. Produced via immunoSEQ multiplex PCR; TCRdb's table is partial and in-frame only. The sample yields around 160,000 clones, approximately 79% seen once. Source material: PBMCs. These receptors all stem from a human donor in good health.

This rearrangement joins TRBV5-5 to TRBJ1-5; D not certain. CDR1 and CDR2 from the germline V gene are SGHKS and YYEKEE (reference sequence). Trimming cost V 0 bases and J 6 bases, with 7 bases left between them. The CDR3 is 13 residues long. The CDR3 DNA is TGTGCCAGCAGCTTGGACAGATTTCAGCCCCAGCATTTT. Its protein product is CASSLDRFQPQHF.

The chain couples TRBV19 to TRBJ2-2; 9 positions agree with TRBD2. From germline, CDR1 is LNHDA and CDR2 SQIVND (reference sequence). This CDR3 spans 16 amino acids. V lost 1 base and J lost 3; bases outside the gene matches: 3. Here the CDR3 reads CASSIGASGDTGELFF. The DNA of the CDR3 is TGTGCCAGTAGTATAGGGGCTAGCGGGGACACCGGGGAGCTGTTTTTT.

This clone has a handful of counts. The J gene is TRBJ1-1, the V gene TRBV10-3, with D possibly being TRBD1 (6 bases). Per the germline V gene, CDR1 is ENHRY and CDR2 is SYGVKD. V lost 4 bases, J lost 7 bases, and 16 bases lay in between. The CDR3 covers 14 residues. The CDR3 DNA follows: TGTGCCATCAGTGTTTTTGGACAGTCAGATGAAGCTTTCTTT. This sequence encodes CAISVFGQSDEAFF.

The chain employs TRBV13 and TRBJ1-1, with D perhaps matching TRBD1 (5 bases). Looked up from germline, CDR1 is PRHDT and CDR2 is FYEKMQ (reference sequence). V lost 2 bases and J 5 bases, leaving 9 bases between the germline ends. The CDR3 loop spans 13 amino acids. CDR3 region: CASSLKPGTEAFF. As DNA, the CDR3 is TGTGCCAGCAGCTTAAAACCAGGGACTGAAGCTTTCTTT.

The CDR3 sequence: CAIRDSIYSNQPQHF. The CDR3 DNA sequence: TGTGCCATCAGGGACAGCATCTATAGCAATCAGCCCCAGCATTTT. The rearrangement joins TRBV10-3 to TRBJ1-5, with D possibly matching TRBD1 (6 bases). The CDR3 consists of 15 residues. Trimming shortened V by 6 bases and J by 0 bases, and 12 bases separated the two germline ends. Germline values: CDR1 ENHRY, CDR2 SYGVKD.

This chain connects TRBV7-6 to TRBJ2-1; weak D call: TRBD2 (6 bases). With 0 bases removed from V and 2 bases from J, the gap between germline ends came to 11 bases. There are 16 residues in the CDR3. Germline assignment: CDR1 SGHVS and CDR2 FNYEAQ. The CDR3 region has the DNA TGTGCCAGCAGCTTAGCGGAGGGGCGGGCCTACAATGAGCAGTTCTTC. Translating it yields CASSLAEGRAYNEQFF. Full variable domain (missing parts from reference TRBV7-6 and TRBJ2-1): GAGVSQSPRYKVTKRGQDVALRCDPISGHVSLYWYRQALGQGPEFLTYFNYEAQQDKSGLPNDRFSAERPEGSISTLTIQRTEQRDSAMYRCASSLAEGRAYNEQFFGPGTRLTVL.

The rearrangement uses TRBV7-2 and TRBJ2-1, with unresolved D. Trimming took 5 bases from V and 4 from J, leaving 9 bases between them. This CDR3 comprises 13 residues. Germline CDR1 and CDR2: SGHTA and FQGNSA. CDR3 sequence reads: CASSPGVYNEQFF. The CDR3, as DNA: TGTGCCAGCAGCCCTGGAGTTTACAATGAGCAGTTCTTC.

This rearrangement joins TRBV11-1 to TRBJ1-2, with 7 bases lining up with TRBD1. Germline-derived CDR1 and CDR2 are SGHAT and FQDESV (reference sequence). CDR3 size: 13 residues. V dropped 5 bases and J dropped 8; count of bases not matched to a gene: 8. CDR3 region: CASSPDRVGGYTF. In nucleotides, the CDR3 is TGTGCCAGCAGCCCAGACAGGGTAGGCGGCTACACCTTC.

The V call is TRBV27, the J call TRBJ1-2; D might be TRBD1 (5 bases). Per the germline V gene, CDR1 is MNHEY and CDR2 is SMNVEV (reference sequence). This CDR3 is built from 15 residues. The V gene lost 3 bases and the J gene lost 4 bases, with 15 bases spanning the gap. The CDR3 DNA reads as TGTGCCAGCAGTTTTCTCACGCAGGGTGGCTATGGCTACACCTTC. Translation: CASSFLTQGGYGYTF.

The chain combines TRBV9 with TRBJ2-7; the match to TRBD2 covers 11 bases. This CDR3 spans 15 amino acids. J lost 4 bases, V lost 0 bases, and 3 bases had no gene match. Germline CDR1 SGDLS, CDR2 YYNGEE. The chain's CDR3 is CASSVGASGGYEQYF. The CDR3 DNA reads TGTGCCAGCAGCGTAGGGGCTAGCGGGGGGTACGAGCAGTACTTC.